This TCR beta chain was sequenced for a study of T cell repertoires in cytomegalovirus infection. This clonotype was found many times. Its antigen is unknown. From the reads, TCRdb called clonotypes with MiXCR, one entry per CDR3 protein. The profile covers about 920,000 distinct CDR3 sequences, with 31% appearing a single time and roughly 13% taken by the ten largest. Sequenced material: cultured CD8+ T cells from PBMCs, taken from culture after CMV antigen stimulation. This sequence originates from a human donor in good health (CMV status not recorded). Some clones in this sample may be carry-over from other donors' samples.

The CDR3 sequence is CASSSAAGLADNIQYF. CDR3 coding DNA: TGTGCCAGCAGCTCAGCGGCAGGGCTAGCTGACAACATTCAGTACTTC. The rearrangement links TRBV7-2 to TRBJ2-4; D assignment may be TRBD1 or TRBD2 (5 bases each). CDR3 size: 16 residues. Germline V gene lookup returns CDR1 SGHTA and CDR2 FQGNSA. V lost 4 bases and J lost 7, with 20 bases in between. Full variable domain (rest looked up from reference TRBV7-2 and TRBJ2-4): GAGVSQSPSNKVTEKGKDVELRCDPISGHTALYWYRQSLGQGLEFLIYFQGNSAPDKSGLPSDRFSAERTGGSVSTLTIQRTQQEDSAVYLCASSSAAGLADNIQYFGAGTRLSVL.